The 18 T cell receptor beta chains in this list originate from one sample, sequenced in a study of Graves' ophthalmopathy and Graves' hyperthyroidism. Investigators amplified TCR beta CDR3 regions from RNA transcripts. HTBI-primed RT-PCR formed the first round, and a multiplex PCR formed the second. Using its own MiXCR run on the multiplex PCR reads, TCRdb lists one record per CDR3 protein. This table holds 500,000 to 700,000 distinct CDR3 sequences, 35% to 40% found once. The sample consisted of peripheral blood or thyroid tissue (not recorded which). Receptors originate from an adult man with Graves' hyperthyroidism.

This chain uses TRBV3-1 with TRBJ2-7; 11 bases line up with TRBD1. The trim removed 3 bases at V and 3 bases at J, leaving 7 bases unmatched. The CDR3 spans 16 residues. Per germline, CDR1 LGHDT and CDR2 YNNKEL (reference sequence). The CDR3 coding sequence is TGTGCCAGCAGCCATTTGATGGGACAGGGGGGCTACGAGCAGTACTTC. Its translation is CASSHLMGQGGYEQYF.

This clonotype has a count of ten or more. This chain links TRBV19 with TRBJ2-2; D is perhaps TRBD1 (5 bases). The CDR3 runs 14 residues. V gave up 6 bases and J gave up 5 bases, with 13 bases separating them. The germline gives CDR1 LNHDA, CDR2 SQIVND (reference sequence). For the CDR3, the DNA is TGTGCCAGTAGACTGGGGCTCTCGACCGGGGAGCTGTTTTTT. Translation gives CASRLGLSTGELFF.

As to this clonotype: Being one base from a much bigger clone, this may be a read error. The chain carries TRBV11-3 and TRBJ2-5; TRBD1 matches at 7 bases. Per germline, CDR1 SGHNT and CDR2 YENEEA. The CDR3 contains 15 residues. CDR3 sequence reads: CASREDRKIQETLYF. The CDR3 DNA reads TGTGCCAGCAGGGAGGACAGGAAAATTCAAGAGACCCTGTACTTC. Full variable domain (rest looked up from reference TRBV11-3 and TRBJ2-5): EAGVVQSPRYKIIEKKQPVAFWCNPISGHNTLYWYLQNLGQGPELLIRYENEEAVDDSQLPKDRFSAERLKGVDSTLKIQPAELGDSAVYLCASREDRKIQETLYFGPGTRLLVL.

The V and J genes are TRBV27 and TRBJ1-5; no clear D gene. Germline V gene sequence: CDR1 MNHEY, CDR2 SMNVEV (reference sequence). V lost 6 bases and J 0 bases, leaving 9 bases between the germline ends. The CDR3 is 14 amino acids. The CDR3 protein is CASRKQYSNQPQHF. CDR3 coding DNA: TGTGCCAGCAGGAAACAATATAGCAATCAGCCCCAGCATTTT.

On this clonotype itself: At one boundary the junction diverges from the germline segment, which might be a read error. The chain recombines TRBV7-8 with TRBJ1-5; D call uncertain. Looked up from germline, CDR1 is SGHVS and CDR2 is FQNEAQ. This CDR3 region has 15 residues. CDR3 DNA sequence: TGTGCCAGCAGTTTAGGTGCCAGGAGAGATCAGCCCCAGCATTTT. Protein: CASSLGARRDQPQHF.

Ten or more counts support this clonotype. The rearrangement uses TRBV20-1 and TRBJ2-5; a weak D match, TRBD2 (5 bases). In germline, CDR1 is DFQATT, CDR2 SNEGSKA (reference sequence). Trimming removed 2 bases from V and 3 bases from J, with 13 bases in between. The CDR3 loop spans 14 amino acids. CDR3 sequence reads: CSARSDYQKETQYF. The DNA of the CDR3 is TGCAGTGCTAGATCCGACTACCAAAAAGAGACCCAGTACTTC.

The sample holds one count of this clonotype. This chain uses TRBV12-3 or TRBV12-4 with TRBJ2-2; D perhaps matches TRBD1 (5 bases). V was cut by 4 bases and J by 0 bases, with 18 bases left in between. This CDR3 region has 18 residues. DNA of the CDR3: TGTGCCAGCAGTTACAGGCAGGGTGGGGCGACGAACACCGGGGAGCTGTTTTTT. It encodes CASSYRQGGATNTGELFF.

Ten or more counts support this clonotype. The rearrangement uses TRBV6-1 and TRBJ2-7; the D gene is possibly TRBD1 (5 bases). The CDR3 is 13 amino acids. From germline, CDR1 is MNHNS and CDR2 SASEGT. Trimming took off 1 base at V and 7 bases at J, with 11 bases between the two ends. The CDR3 loop is CASSEVGPGEQYF. For the CDR3, the DNA is TGTGCCAGCAGTGAAGTAGGGCCAGGGGAGCAGTACTTC.

The chain is built from TRBV29-1 and TRBJ2-3, with a weak D call TRBD1 (5 bases). Germline V lookup: CDR1 SQVTM, CDR2 ANQGSEA. Trimming pared 8 bases from V and 2 bases from J, leaving 14 bases between. The CDR3 has 13 residues. For the CDR3, the DNA is TGCAGCTTGGTCAGGGATTTCACAGATACGCAGTATTTT. This sequence encodes CSLVRDFTDTQYF.

V is TRBV15 and J is TRBJ2-7; D may be TRBD1 (6 bases). CDR1 and CDR2 from the germline V gene are LNHNV and YYDKDF (reference sequence). V was pared by 1 base and J by 2 bases, with 15 bases between. The CDR3 runs 16 residues. In DNA, the CDR3 is TGTGCCACCAGCAGAGCGTTGGGACAAACGGCCTACGAGCAGTACTTC. This sequence encodes CATSRALGQTAYEQYF.

This clonotype was counted a single time. Relative to the germline gene, one junction end is altered; a read error may explain this. The chain recombines TRBV12-3 or TRBV12-4 with TRBJ2-2, with D perhaps matching TRBD1 or TRBD2 (5 bases each). The CDR3 contains 14 residues. The CDR3 is CASSRAVYTGEPFF. CDR3 sequence (DNA): TGTGCCAGCAGCAGGGCCGTATACACCGGGGAGCCGTTTTTT.

This clonotype was counted a single time. This chain links TRBV20-1 with TRBJ2-2, with unresolved D. Between the trimmed V and J ends, which lost 7 bases and 4 bases, there was a span of 13 bases. The CDR3 loop spans 13 amino acids. The V gene's germline CDR1 is DFQATT and CDR2 SNEGSKA (reference sequence). CDR3 in amino acids: CSEHLVITGELFF. The CDR3 DNA is TGCAGTGAACACCTAGTTATCACCGGGGAGCTGTTTTTT.

This clonotype was seen more than once but under ten times. The chain employs TRBV6-5 and TRBJ2-2, with 7 bases identical to TRBD1. With V trimmed by 5 bases and J by 6 bases, 3 bases remained unmatched. CDR1 MNHEY and CDR2 SVGAGI come from the germline V gene. This CDR3 is 13 amino acids long. The CDR3 loop is CASSRQGPGELFF. For the CDR3, the DNA is TGTGCCAGCAGTCGACAGGGACCCGGGGAGCTGTTTTTT.

V usage is TRBV29-1 and J usage is TRBJ2-5; TRBD2 is a possible D gene (7 bases). The CDR3 is 14 amino acids. Germline V gene lookup returns CDR1 SQVTM and CDR2 ANQGSEA. V was clipped by 6 bases and J by 1 base, with 15 bases between them. In DNA, the CDR3 is TGCAGCGTAGAGGGGGGGACTATCCAAGAGACCCAGTACTTC. Protein product: CSVEGGTIQETQYF.

The V call is TRBV6-5, the J call TRBJ1-2; 7 bases line up with TRBD1. Trimming at V came to 4 bases and at J to 4 bases, leaving 6 bases not matched to a gene. CDR1 is MNHEY and CDR2 is SVGAGI in the germline V gene. This CDR3 has 14 residues. Here the CDR3 DNA reads TGTGCCAGCAGTTGGACAGGCACCGGCTATGGCTACACCTTC. This gives the protein CASSWTGTGYGYTF.

The J gene is TRBJ2-5, the V gene TRBV25-1, with TRBD1 matching over 12 bases. The last part of the DNA fits TRBJ2-1 better; the J call may be wrong. This CDR3 has 17 residues. The germline gives CDR1 MGHDK, CDR2 SYGVNS. The CDR3 coding sequence is TGTGCCAGCAGTGAAGGGACAGGGGGCTTTCTGGACAATGAGCAGTTCTTC. It yields the protein CASSEGTGGFLDNEQFF.

This clonotype was counted ten times or more. V and J are TRBV29-1 and TRBJ2-7; D call uncertain. The germline V gene encodes CDR1 SQVTM and CDR2 ANQGSEA. Trimming stripped 3 bases from V and 0 bases from J, with 12 bases between. The CDR3 is 14 residues long. CDR3 protein: CSVEGHPSSYEQYF. The CDR3 region has the DNA TGCAGCGTTGAGGGCCACCCGAGCTCCTACGAGCAGTACTTC.

This clonotype has ten or more counts. The chain employs TRBV19 and TRBJ2-7; 7 nucleotides match TRBD2. From germline, CDR1 is LNHDA and CDR2 SQIVND (reference sequence). V was clipped by 3 bases and J by 0 bases; unmatched bases: 8. The CDR3 is made up of 16 amino acids. Here the CDR3 DNA reads TGTGCCAGTAGTATCCGGTCTAGCGGAATCTCCTACGAGCAGTACTTC. It specifies CASSIRSSGISYEQYF. Full variable domain (missing parts from reference TRBV19 and TRBJ2-7): DGGITQSPKYLFRKEGQNVTLSCEQNLNHDAMYWYRQDPGQGLRLIYYSQIVNDFQKGDIAEGYSVSREKKESFPLTVTSAQKNPTAFYLCASSIRSSGISYEQYFGPGTRLTVT.